This record covers a single T cell receptor beta chain. The PCR employed 60 Vbeta primers together with 13 Jbeta primers. Data came from immunoSEQ multiplex PCR; TCRdb stores just in-frame clones and leaves some out. The table shows around 170,000 clones, with around three quarters occurring only once. This sample is part of a study of cytomegalovirus exposure and HLA in healthy donors. The CDR3 runs 15 residues. The V gene's germline CDR1 is SEHNR and CDR2 FQNEAQ (reference sequence). The V end was cut by 2 bases, the J end by 8 bases, with 16 bases between. This sequence joins TRBV7-9 and TRBJ1-5; maybe TRBD1 (6 bases). The specimen sequenced was PBMCs. The TCR was taken from a man in his forties in good health and CMV-seronegative. The CDR3 sequence is CASSLRGGREEPQHF. DNA for the CDR3: TGTGCCAGCAGCTTAAGAGGGGGAAGAGAGGAGCCCCAGCATTTT.